Shown below are 26 T cell receptor beta chains from a single sample sequenced in a study of T cell clonality in common variable immunodeficiency. The method was immunoSEQ multiplex PCR; TCRdb's version includes in-frame clones alone and lacks a portion of them. In total the sample includes some 64,000 clones, none of them seen once. Sequencing was performed on peripheral blood mononuclear cells. The receptors here all came from a person aged 18 to 75 in good health.

In this sample, this clone turned up many times. The read ends 3 residues shy of where the CDR3 ends; the end is completed using the germline J gene. The chain employs TRBV24-1 and TRBJ2-3; the D is unclear. The CDR3 extends over 15 amino acids. Trimming pared 4 bases from V and 6 bases from J, leaving 16 bases between. Germline CDR1 KGHDR, CDR2 SFDVKD. CDR3: CATSEWADAHDTQYF. The part of the CDR3 DNA that was read is TGTGCCACCAGTGAATGGGCAGACGCCCACGATACG.

This clone was counted at least ten times. The CDR3 is cut off 3 residues early in the read; its end comes from the germline J gene. This rearrangement joins TRBV2 to TRBJ2-7; the match to TRBD2 covers 11 bases. The CDR3 has 15 residues. Germline CDR1 SNHLY, CDR2 FYNNEI. Trimming removed 1 base from V and 6 bases from J; junction bases left unmatched: 5. CDR3 DNA (partial): TGTGCCAGCAGTGAAGGATCTGGGACTAGCGGCGAG. Translation: CASSEGSGTSGE. The CDR3 in full is CASSEGSGTSGEQYF.

This clone was seen many times. Coverage ceases 3 residues before the CDR3 finishes, and the germline J gene fills in the end. This chain connects TRBV11-2 to TRBJ2-2; maybe TRBD2 (6 bases). Per germline, CDR1 SGHAT and CDR2 FQNNGV. The V and J ends lost 3 bases and 5 bases respectively, with 13 bases between them. There are 15 residues in the CDR3. CDR3 amino acids: CASSLGLRGTGELFF. The DNA read from the CDR3 is TGTGCCAGCAGCTTGGGACTCCGCGGGACCGGGGAG.

This clone was counted at least ten times. The read finishes 3 residues shy of the CDR3 end, and the germline J gene is used to complete it. The V and J genes are TRBV7-2 and TRBJ2-3; 7 nucleotides line up with TRBD1. This CDR3 region has 14 residues. The germline gives CDR1 SGHTA, CDR2 FQGNSA. With 3 bases clipped from V and 1 base from J, the junction kept 1 base outside the gene matches. The CDR3 reads CASSFGQGTDTQYF. The sequenced part of the CDR3 DNA is TGTGCCAGCAGCTTCGGACAGGGCACAGATACG.

This clone was recorded many times. The read comes to an end 3 residues before the CDR3 does, leaving the germline J gene to fill in the end. The chain recombines TRBV6-2 or TRBV6-3 with TRBJ1-1; 8 nucleotides line up with TRBD1. V dropped 4 bases and J dropped 2; count of bases not matched to a gene: 6. The germline gives CDR1 MNHEY, CDR2 SVGEGT. The CDR3 is made up of 15 amino acids. CDR3 sequence: CASSFWTGSNTEAFF. The sequenced part of the CDR3 DNA is TGTGCCAGCAGTTTCTGGACAGGGTCTAACACTGAA.

This clone was counted ten times or more. Read data end 3 residues before the CDR3 end; the end is taken from the germline J gene. V is TRBV5-1 and J is TRBJ2-1, with D possibly matching TRBD2 (7 bases). With 4 bases removed from V and 4 bases from J, the gap between germline ends came to 12 bases. This CDR3 is 14 amino acids long. The V gene's germline CDR1 is SGHRS and CDR2 YFSETQ. The CDR3 loop is CASSAGAGYNEQFF. Incomplete CDR3 DNA: TGCGCCAGCAGCGCGGGGGCGGGGTACAATGAG.

This clone was found many times. The read ends 3 residues shy of where the CDR3 ends; the end is completed using the germline J gene. The chain joins TRBV5-1 to TRBJ2-7, with 8 bases fitting TRBD2. Germline V CDR1 and CDR2: SGHRS, YFSETQ. The J segment lost 2 bases and the V segment lost 3 bases, leaving 4 bases of the junction unmatched. This CDR3 contains 14 residues. The CDR3 sequence is CASSSTSGTYEQYF. CDR3 bases read: TGCGCCAGCAGCTCAACTAGCGGTACCTACGAG. The full variable domain, completed using reference TRBV5-1 and TRBJ2-7, is KAGVTQTPRYLIKTRGQQVTLSCSPISGHRSVSWYQQTPGQGLQFLFEYFSETQRNKGNFPGRFSGRQFSNSRSEMNVSTLELGDSALYLCASSSTSGTYEQYFGPGTRLTVT.

This clone was seen at least ten times. The read comes to an end 3 residues before the CDR3 does, leaving the germline J gene to fill in the end. This chain joins TRBV20-1 and TRBJ1-5, with D maybe TRBD1 (5 bases). The CDR3 runs 14 residues. Per the germline V gene, CDR1 is DFQATT and CDR2 is SNEGSKA (reference sequence). The germline V and J ends were trimmed by 0 bases and 2 bases, with 8 bases remaining between them. The sequenced CDR3 bases are TGCAGTGCTAGAGATTTACAGGGCAATCAGCCC. Translation: CSARDLQGNQP. The whole CDR3 is CSARDLQGNQPQHF.

This clone occurred many times. The read terminates 3 residues ahead of where the CDR3 ends, so the germline J gene completes it. The V and J genes are TRBV2 and TRBJ2-5, with 8 bases identical to TRBD1. Trimming at V came to 6 bases and at J to 5 bases, leaving 5 bases not matched to a gene. Germline V gene data show CDR1 as SNHLY and CDR2 as FYNNEI. CDR3 size: 13 residues. The part of the CDR3 DNA that was read is TGTGCCAGCAGCGGGACAGGTGGGGAGACC. This translates into CASSGTGGET. The CDR3 in full is CASSGTGGETQYF.

At least ten counts were recorded for this clone. The observed sequence ends 3 residues before the CDR3 terminus, with the missing tail filled in from the germline J gene. The chain recombines TRBV18 with TRBJ1-4; D perhaps matches TRBD1 (5 bases). CDR3 length equals 13 residues. V lost 3 bases and J 8 bases, leaving 10 bases between the germline ends. Germline CDR1 KGHSH, CDR2 LQKENI. The covered CDR3 bases are TGTGCCAGCTCACCCGCGGGGGAGGAAAAA. It translates to CASSPAGEEK. The CDR3 as a whole reads CASSPAGEEKLFF.

In this sample, this clone turned up many times. The read gets to within 3 residues of the CDR3 end, and the germline J gene fills in the rest. The rearrangement uses TRBV7-3 and TRBJ2-1, with 7 bases matching TRBD2. This CDR3 comprises 16 residues. Germline CDR1 reads SGHTA; CDR2 reads FQGTGA. Trimming removed 3 bases from V and 3 bases from J; junction bases left unmatched: 8. The sequenced part of the CDR3 DNA is TGTGCCAGCAGCTTGAAGGAGCGGGACCTCTACAATGAG. Translation: CASSLKERDLYNE. The full CDR3 is CASSLKERDLYNEQFF.

This clone was picked up many times. Read sequence stops 3 residues before the CDR3 end, and the germline J gene provides the missing end. The rearrangement joins TRBV19 to TRBJ2-1; no clear D. The CDR3 loop spans 12 amino acids. Germline V gene lookup returns CDR1 LNHDA and CDR2 SQIVND (reference sequence). The V end lost 5 bases, the J end lost 7 bases, and 9 bases lay between the germline ends. Partial CDR3 DNA: TGTGCCAGTAGTCCCTTCGGGAATGAG. Encoded protein: CASSPFGNE. The entire CDR3 protein is CASSPFGNEQFF.

This clone came up many times. The CDR3 extends 3 residues past the end of the read, so its final part is completed from the germline J gene. The V and J genes are TRBV5-1 and TRBJ1-2; possibly TRBD1 for D (5 bases). Germline V gene lookup returns CDR1 SGHRS and CDR2 YFSETQ. The CDR3 spans 12 residues. CDR3 region: CASSLEDTSYTF. The CDR3 DNA, read in part, is TGCGCCAGCAGCTTGGAGGACACAAGC.

This clone was counted at least ten times. The read ends 3 residues shy of where the CDR3 ends; the end is completed using the germline J gene. The genes are TRBV7-8 and TRBJ2-3, with a possible D match to TRBD1 (6 bases). CDR1 SGHVS and CDR2 FQNEAQ come from the germline V gene. The CDR3 runs 14 residues. CDR3 bases read: TGTGCCAGCAGCTTCCCTGACAGGTCGGACACG. Its protein is CASSFPDRSDT. The full-length CDR3 reads as CASSFPDRSDTQYF.

To note about this clone: The DNA ends 3 residues before the CDR3 does, and the rest of the CDR3 is filled in from the germline J gene. This chain uses TRBV5-1 with TRBJ2-7, with a weak D call TRBD1 (5 bases). The CDR3 extends over 12 amino acids. Trimming took off 3 bases at V and 3 bases at J, with 7 bases between the two ends. Germline assignment: CDR1 SGHRS and CDR2 YFSETQ. CDR3 residues: CASSYDSYEQYF. The covered CDR3 bases are TGCGCCAGCAGCTACGACAGCTACGAG.

This clone was recorded many times. The read ends 3 residues early relative to the CDR3; the germline J gene fills the gap. The chain recombines TRBV7-3 with TRBJ1-6; no firm D call. CDR1 and CDR2 (germline): SGHTA, FQGTGA. Trimming stripped 1 base from V and 7 bases from J, with 8 bases between. This CDR3 contains 14 residues. CDR3 bases read: TGTGCCAGCAGCTTAAATGCCAGAAATTCACCC. Its translation: CASSLNARNSP. The whole CDR3 is CASSLNARNSPLHF. Supplemented by reference TRBV7-3 and TRBJ1-6, the full variable domain reads GAGVSQTPSNKVTEKGKYVELRCDPISGHTALYWYRQSLGQGPEFLIYFQGTGAADDSGLPNDRFFAVRPEGSVSTLKIQRTERGDSAVYLCASSLNARNSPLHFGNGTRLTVT.

This clone was recorded many times. The sequence runs out 3 residues before the end of the CDR3; the remainder is reconstructed from the germline J gene. The chain uses TRBV20-1 and TRBJ2-3; 8 bases are a match to TRBD2. Unmatched junction bases numbered 21, after V lost 2 bases and J lost 5 bases. The germline gives CDR1 DFQATT, CDR2 SNEGSKA (reference sequence). The CDR3 spans 19 residues. The sequenced part of the CDR3 DNA is TGCAGTGCTAGACCGGGCCTAGGGGCGAGCGGGAGTGTCGTAGATACG. Protein product: CSARPGLGASGSVVDT. The full CDR3 protein reads CSARPGLGASGSVVDTQYF.

In its sample, this clone was seen many times. The CDR3 end lies 3 residues beyond the end of the read and is filled in from the germline J gene. The V and J genes are TRBV19 and TRBJ1-3, with D possibly being TRBD1 (6 bases). Germline CDR1 LNHDA, CDR2 SQIVND (reference sequence). V was clipped by 5 bases and J by 6 bases, with 29 bases between them. This CDR3 region has 19 residues. CDR3 in amino acids: CASSSRQDLPISNENTIYF. Partial CDR3 DNA: TGTGCCAGTAGTTCGAGACAGGATCTTCCCATAAGTAATGAAAACACC.

This clone showed up many times. The sequence runs out 3 residues before the end of the CDR3; the remainder is reconstructed from the germline J gene. The chain is built from TRBV12-3 or TRBV12-4 and TRBJ1-2; 9 positions match TRBD1. Germline trimming cut 4 bases from V and 3 bases from J; bases unmatched to any gene: 6. CDR3 length: 15 residues. The DNA read from the CDR3 is TGTGCCAGCAGTTCCCCGGGACAGGGTGACTATGGC. It specifies CASSSPGQGDYG. In full, the CDR3 is CASSSPGQGDYGYTF.

At least ten counts were recorded for this clone. Coverage ceases 3 residues before the CDR3 finishes, and the germline J gene fills in the end. The J gene is TRBJ1-3, the V gene TRBV19; 7 bases fit TRBD1. The CDR3 loop spans 16 amino acids. With 6 bases clipped from V and 1 base from J, the junction kept 9 bases outside the gene matches. Germline CDR1 is LNHDA and CDR2 is SQIVND (reference sequence). The CDR3: CASRTRQGRSGNTIYF. CDR3 DNA (partial): TGTGCCAGTAGGACCCGACAGGGTCGGTCTGGAAACACC.

At least ten counts were recorded for this clone. Compared with germline, one end of the junction differs, possibly owing to a read error. The CDR3 end falls 3 residues outside the read, so it is completed with the germline J gene. Other nucleotide sequences in the sample specify the same CDR3. V and J are TRBV28 and TRBJ2-3; unclear D gene. The CDR3 contains 13 residues. Germline loops: CDR1 MDHEN, CDR2 SYDVKM. CDR3 residues: CASSSPMTDTQYF. The CDR3 bases that were read are TGCGCCAGCAGTTCCCCAATGACAGATACG.

This clone was detected a few times. The observed sequence ends 3 residues before the CDR3 terminus, with the missing tail filled in from the germline J gene. The gene calls are TRBV7-6 and TRBJ2-3; TRBD2 matches at 9 bases. V lost 6 bases, J lost 6 bases, and 16 bases stayed unmatched. Germline V lookup: CDR1 SGHVS, CDR2 FNYEAQ. This CDR3 contains 17 residues. The sequenced CDR3 bases are TGTGCCAGCAGGACACTAGGGGGACTAGCTTCGCCGGATACG. As protein: CASRTLGGLASPDT. The whole CDR3 protein is CASRTLGGLASPDTQYF.

This clone has at least ten counts. The read ends 3 residues shy of where the CDR3 ends; the end is completed using the germline J gene. This chain connects TRBV7-2 to TRBJ1-1; tentative D call: TRBD1 (6 bases). Between the trimmed V and J ends, which lost 5 bases and 3 bases, there was a span of 13 bases. Germline CDR1 SGHTA, CDR2 FQGNSA. This CDR3 has 14 residues. The CDR3 bases that were read are TGTGCCAGCAGCGGGGGGGGCGGGTACACTGAA. Its translation: CASSGGGGYTE. In full, the CDR3 is CASSGGGGYTEAFF.

This clone was counted ten times or more. The read ends 3 residues shy of where the CDR3 ends; the end is completed using the germline J gene. This rearrangement joins TRBV20-1 to TRBJ2-3; TRBD2 agrees at 7 bases. The ends lost 1 base at V and 5 bases at J; junction bases unmatched: 6. Per the germline V gene, CDR1 is DFQATT and CDR2 is SNEGSKA (reference sequence). CDR3 length: 14 amino acids. The CDR3: CSARVGGSVDTQYF. The CDR3 bases that were read are TGCAGTGCTAGAGTGGGCGGGAGTGTAGATACG.

The sample holds a few counts of this clone. Sequencing ends 3 residues short of the CDR3 end; the germline J gene provides the rest. This chain joins TRBV2 and TRBJ2-3; 10 bases are a match to TRBD1. Trimming cost V 4 bases and J 5 bases; bases outside gene matches: 6. Germline CDR1 and CDR2: SNHLY and FYNNEI. There are 15 residues in the CDR3. CDR3 protein: CASSVGTGARDTQYF. The sequenced part of the CDR3 DNA is TGTGCCAGCAGTGTTGGGACAGGGGCAAGAGATACG.

This clone has a count of ten or more. The junction departs from germline at one end; a sequencing error may be responsible. CDR3: CTSSQEGTSGYEQYF. The CDR3 DNA, read in part, is TGCACCAGCAGCCAAGAGGGGACTAGCGGCTACGAG. V and J are TRBV4-1 and TRBJ2-7, with 11 bases lining up with TRBD2. Sequencing ends 3 residues short of the CDR3 end; the germline J gene provides the rest. The CDR3 is made up of 15 amino acids. Germline V gene data show CDR1 as MGHRA and CDR2 as YSYEKL.